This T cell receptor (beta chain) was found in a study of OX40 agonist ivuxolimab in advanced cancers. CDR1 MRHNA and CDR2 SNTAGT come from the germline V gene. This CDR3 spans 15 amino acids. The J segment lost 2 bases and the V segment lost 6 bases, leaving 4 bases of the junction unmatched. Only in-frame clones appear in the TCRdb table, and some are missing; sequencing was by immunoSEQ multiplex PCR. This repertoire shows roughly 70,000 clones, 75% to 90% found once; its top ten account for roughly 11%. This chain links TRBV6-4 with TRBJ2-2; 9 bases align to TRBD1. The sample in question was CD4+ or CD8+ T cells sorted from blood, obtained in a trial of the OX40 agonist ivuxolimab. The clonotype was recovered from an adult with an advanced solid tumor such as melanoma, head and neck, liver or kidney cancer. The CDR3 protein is CASSEGQGNTGELFF. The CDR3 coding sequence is TGTGCCAGCAGCGAGGGACAGGGAAACACCGGGGAGCTGTTTTTT.